The rows below give T cell receptor beta chains drawn from one sample of a study of shared clonotypes between healthy human individuals. TCRdb's copy holds only in-frame clones and misses some; the assay was immunoSEQ multiplex PCR. Counted here are about 380,000 clones, around 96% occurring once; the ten biggest clones make up 0.25% to 0.35%. Sequencing was done on a sample of memory CD8+ T cells sorted from blood. The receptor source for this set is a man aged 25-45 years in good health. Both conserved end residues are part of each CDR3. D genes are given only for firm matches. Size tells how often a clone was seen (once, few, many) or the class of an expanded clone, and some rows leave it out.

D gene	V gene	J gene	clone size	CDR3 protein	CDR3 DNA
.	TRBV10-3	TRBJ2-1	.	CAISTNNEQFF	TGTGCCATCAGTACGAACAATGAGCAGTTCTTC
.	TRBV7-6	TRBJ2-2	.	CASSSLFTGELFF	TGTGCCAGCAGCTCTTTATTCACCGGGGAGCTGTTTTTT
.	TRBV10-2	TRBJ1-3	.	CASSTFRGPGNTIYF	TGCGCCAGCAGCACATTCAGGGGTCCCGGAAACACCATATATTTT
TRBD1	TRBV29-1	TRBJ1-1	.	CSVIRWDRGSNTEAFF	TGCAGCGTTATCAGATGGGACAGGGGATCTAACACTGAAGCTTTCTTT
TRBD2	TRBV9	TRBJ2-5	.	CASSVRGGRGQETQYF	TGTGCCAGCAGCGTAAGAGGCGGGAGGGGCCAAGAGACCCAGTACTTC
TRBD1	TRBV18	TRBJ2-7	.	CASSLTGKDYEQYF	TGTGCCAGCTCACTGACAGGGAAGGACTACGAGCAGTACTTC
.	TRBV5-6	TRBJ2-2	.	CASSRGGQPGELFF	TGTGCCAGCAGCCGCGGCGGACAACCCGGGGAGCTGTTTTTT
.	TRBV27	TRBJ2-1	once	CASGGSYNEQFF	TGTGCCAGCGGAGGCTCCTACAATGAGCAGTTCTTC
TRBD2	TRBV9	TRBJ2-1	.	CASSVGFETGGEQFF	TGTGCCAGCAGCGTAGGGTTCGAAACGGGAGGGGAGCAGTTCTTC
.	TRBV29-1	TRBJ1-2	.	CSVAHRAYGYTF	TGCAGCGTTGCCCACCGAGCCTATGGCTACACCTTC
TRBD1	TRBV28	TRBJ1-2	.	CASSGTGVGNYGYTF	TGTGCCAGCAGTGGGACAGGGGTGGGTAACTATGGCTACACCTTC
.	TRBV19	TRBJ2-7	.	CASSIIVGKTYEQYF	TGTGCCAGTAGTATCATAGTGGGGAAAACCTACGAGCAGTACTTC
TRBD1	TRBV27	TRBJ2-5	.	CASSNAQGRRFQETQYF	TGTGCCAGCAGTAACGCACAGGGGCGCAGGTTCCAAGAGACCCAGTACTTC
.	TRBV6-1	TRBJ2-7	.	CASIRDKRSYEQYF	TGTGCCAGCATAAGGGACAAACGCTCCTACGAGCAGTACTTC
TRBD1	TRBV28	TRBJ2-7	.	CASSSPGQGSYEQYF	TGTGCCAGCAGTTCCCCTGGACAGGGATCCTACGAGCAGTACTTC
.	TRBV6-4	TRBJ2-1	.	CASSEPPYNEQFF	TGTGCCAGCAGTGAGCCACCCTACAATGAGCAGTTCTTC
TRBD2	TRBV15	TRBJ2-1	.	CATSRAGSGSGNEQFF	TGTGCCACCAGCAGAGCGGGTAGCGGGAGTGGCAATGAGCAGTTCTTC
TRBD2	TRBV6-5	TRBJ2-7	.	CASSKTSGYYEQYF	TGTGCCAGCAGTAAGACTAGCGGTTACTACGAGCAGTACTTC
TRBD2	TRBV7-9	TRBJ2-2	.	CASSSGGLTGELFF	TGTGCCAGCAGCTCGGGGGGACTCACCGGGGAGCTGTTTTTT
TRBD1	TRBV30	TRBJ1-2	.	CAWRLIQGTTNYGYTF	TGTGCCTGGAGGTTGATACAGGGGACGACAAACTATGGCTACACCTTC
.	TRBV28	TRBJ1-4	.	CASSLGRFYEKLFF	TGTGCCAGCAGTTTAGGAAGGTTTTACGAAAAACTGTTTTTT
.	TRBV6-1	TRBJ1-3	.	CASSEGGFFSGNTIYF	TGTGCCAGCAGTGAAGGGGGCTTTTTCTCTGGAAACACCATATATTTT
TRBD2	TRBV5-5	TRBJ2-1	.	CASSSSGLAGGNEQFF	TGTGCCAGCAGCTCTTCGGGACTAGCGGGAGGGAATGAGCAGTTCTTC
.	TRBV7-8	TRBJ2-7	.	CASSDNSYEQYF	TGTGCCAGCAGCGACAACTCCTACGAGCAGTACTTC
TRBD2	TRBV6-6	TRBJ2-5	.	CASKVPAGGAETQYF	TGTGCCAGCAAGGTCCCGGCGGGAGGGGCAGAGACCCAGTACTTC
.	TRBV28	TRBJ1-4	.	CASSTQGSTNEKLFF	TGTGCCAGCAGTACACAGGGATCAACTAATGAAAAACTGTTTTTT
.	TRBV6-1	TRBJ2-1	.	CASSVRDWRKGYNEQFF	TGTGCCAGCAGTGTCCGGGACTGGCGGAAAGGGTACAATGAGCAGTTCTTC
TRBD1	TRBV28	TRBJ2-5	.	CASTRGDRALSSQETQYF	TGTGCCAGCACCCGAGGAGACAGGGCCCTTAGCTCCCAAGAGACCCAGTACTTC
.	TRBV7-2	TRBJ2-3	once	CASSLDWNTQYF	TGTGCCAGCAGCTTAGACTGGAATACGCAGTATTTT
.	TRBV11-3	TRBJ2-3	.	CASSLGSTDTQYF	TGTGCCAGCAGCTTAGGTAGCACAGATACGCAGTATTTT
.	TRBV1	TRBJ2-3	.	CTSSQGRGTDTQYF	TGCACCAGCAGCCAAGGCCGGGGCACAGATACGCAGTATTTT
.	TRBV11-1	TRBJ1-2	.	CASSSTEGYGYTF	TGTGCCAGCAGCTCCACGGAAGGCTATGGCTACACCTTC
.	TRBV2	TRBJ2-1	once	CASSVRSSYNEQFF	TGTGCCAGCAGTGTTAGGAGCTCCTACAATGAGCAGTTCTTC
.	TRBV30	TRBJ1-2	.	CAWSKNRVEGYTF	TGTGCCTGGAGTAAAAACAGGGTAGAGGGCTACACCTTC
.	TRBV5-4	TRBJ2-7	.	CASSGRGSYEQYF	TGTGCCAGCAGCGGAAGGGGAAGCTACGAGCAGTACTTC
TRBD2	TRBV13	TRBJ2-2	.	CASSLLGTSGTKAGELFF	TGTGCCAGCAGCCTTCTCGGGACTAGCGGGACAAAAGCGGGGGAGCTGTTTTTT
TRBD1	TRBV6-6	TRBJ1-2	.	CASSSPDRGHGYTF	TGTGCCAGCAGTTCCCCCGACAGGGGGCATGGCTACACCTTC
.	TRBV4-1	TRBJ1-1	.	CASSQDWGMNTEAFF	TGCGCCAGCAGCCAAGATTGGGGGATGAACACTGAAGCTTTCTTT
TRBD1	TRBV20-1	TRBJ2-7	.	CSARTGGEQYF	TGCAGTGCTAGGACAGGGGGCGAGCAGTACTTC
.	TRBV9	TRBJ2-5	.	CASSVKGVPGETQYF	TGTGCCAGCAGCGTTAAGGGAGTACCGGGAGAGACCCAGTACTTC
TRBD1	TRBV10-2	TRBJ2-7	.	CASRDLGTGAYEQYF	TGCGCCAGCAGGGATTTAGGGACAGGGGCCTACGAGCAGTACTTC
.	TRBV27	TRBJ2-1	.	CASSILYLAYNEQFF	TGTGCCAGCAGTATCCTCTATTTAGCCTACAATGAGCAGTTCTTC
TRBD1	TRBV10-3	TRBJ2-7	.	CATLVDRGREQYF	TGTGCCACCCTGGTCGACAGGGGGCGAGAGCAGTACTTC
TRBD2	TRBV18	TRBJ2-3	.	CASSPTSGTDTQYF	TGTGCCAGCTCACCAACTAGCGGGACAGATACGCAGTATTTT
TRBD2	TRBV2	TRBJ2-4	.	CASSGLAGGLVKNIQYF	TGTGCCAGCAGTGGACTAGCGGGAGGGCTGGTCAAAAACATTCAGTACTTC
.	TRBV9	TRBJ1-2	once	CASSPGGSTDGYTF	TGTGCCAGCAGCCCCGGGGGATCAACTGATGGCTACACCTTC
TRBD2	TRBV4-1	TRBJ2-7	.	CASSQLAGGYYEQYF	TGCGCCAGCAGCCAACTAGCGGGAGGGTACTACGAGCAGTACTTC
.	TRBV10-3	TRBJ2-3	.	CAISGARGGTDTQYF	TGTGCCATCAGTGGAGCTAGGGGGGGCACAGATACGCAGTATTTT
TRBD2	TRBV27	TRBJ2-7	once	CASSSGLARAREQYF	TGTGCCAGCAGTTCCGGACTAGCCCGGGCCCGGGAGCAGTACTTC
.	TRBV27	TRBJ1-4	.	CASSEMGRRNEKLFF	TGTGCCAGCAGTGAAATGGGACGGAGAAATGAAAAACTGTTTTTT
.	TRBV6-1	TRBJ2-2	.	CASSGAAGNTGELFF	TGTGCCAGCAGTGGAGCGGCGGGTAACACCGGGGAGCTGTTTTTT
.	TRBV5-4	TRBJ2-7	few	CASSLGRGQRSYEQYF	TGTGCCAGCAGCTTGGGGCGGGGGCAGCGGTCCTACGAGCAGTACTTC
.	TRBV11-2	TRBJ1-5	.	CASSLGGYSNQPQHF	TGTGCCAGCAGCTTAGGCGGATATAGCAATCAGCCCCAGCATTTT
TRBD1	TRBV5-1	TRBJ2-3	.	CASSPRDRGTDTQYF	TGCGCCAGCAGCCCCCGGGACAGGGGTACAGATACGCAGTATTTT
.	TRBV27	TRBJ2-3	.	CASSLRATITDTQYF	TGTGCCAGCAGTTTAAGGGCGACGATCACAGATACGCAGTATTTT
.	TRBV6-5	TRBJ2-7	once	CATTRGQPSYEQYF	TGTGCCACCACTCGCGGACAGCCTTCCTACGAGCAGTACTTC
TRBD2	TRBV5-1	TRBJ2-7	once	CASSGVAGGSYEQYF	TGCGCCAGCAGCGGCGTAGCGGGAGGGTCCTACGAGCAGTACTTC
.	TRBV18	TRBJ2-7	.	CASSRRQLEEQYF	TGTGCCAGCTCCCGTAGACAGCTAGAAGAGCAGTACTTC
TRBD2	TRBV4-1	TRBJ2-7	once	CASSQDFPSGRQYF	TGCGCCAGCAGCCAAGATTTTCCTAGCGGGAGACAGTACTTC
.	TRBV6-6	TRBJ1-5	.	CASSNLGTYSNQPQHF	TGTGCCAGCAGTAACCTCGGGACATATAGCAATCAGCCCCAGCATTTT